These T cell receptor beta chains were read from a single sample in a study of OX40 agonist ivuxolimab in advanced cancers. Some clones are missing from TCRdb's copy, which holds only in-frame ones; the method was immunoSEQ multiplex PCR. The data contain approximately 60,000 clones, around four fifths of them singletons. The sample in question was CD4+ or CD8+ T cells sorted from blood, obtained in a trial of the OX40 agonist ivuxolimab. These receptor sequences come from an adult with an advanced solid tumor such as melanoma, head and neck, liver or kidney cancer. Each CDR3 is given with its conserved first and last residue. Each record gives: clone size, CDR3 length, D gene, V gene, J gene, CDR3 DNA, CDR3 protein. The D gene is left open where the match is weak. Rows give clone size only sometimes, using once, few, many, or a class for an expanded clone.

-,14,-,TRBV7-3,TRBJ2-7,TGTGCCACCACGCCGGGATTCACCTCCTACGAGCAGTACTTC,CATTPGFTSYEQYF
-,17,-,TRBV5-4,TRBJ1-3,TGTGCCAGCAGCTTGGAGTTGCTGGGGAGCTCTGGAAACACCATATATTTT,CASSLELLGSSGNTIYF
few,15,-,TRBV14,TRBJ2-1,TGTGCCAGCAGCCGAGGGCCCCCCATGACCGATGAGCAGTTCTTC,CASSRGPPMTDEQFF
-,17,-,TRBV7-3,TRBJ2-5,TGTGCCAGCAGCCGATACCCGGGGCCAAAAAATCAAGAGACCCAGTACTTC,CASSRYPGPKNQETQYF
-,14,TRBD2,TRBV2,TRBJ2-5,TGTGCCAGCAGTGAACTGTCGGGGGGGGAGACCCAGTACTTC,CASSELSGGETQYF
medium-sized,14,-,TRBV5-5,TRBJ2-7,TGTGCCAGCAGCGCGGGACCTTCGGCCTACGAGCAGTACTTC,CASSAGPSAYEQYF
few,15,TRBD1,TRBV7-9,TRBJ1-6,TGTGCCAGCAGGCCACCGGGACAGAATAATTCACCCCTCCACTTT,CASRPPGQNNSPLHF
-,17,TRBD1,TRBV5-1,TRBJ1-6,TGCGCCAGCAGCTTCCCAACGGGACAGGAGCAAAATTCACCCCTCCACTTT,CASSFPTGQEQNSPLHF
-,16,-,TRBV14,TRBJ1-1,TGTGCCAGCAGCCCCCGACGGGGGCGAGGGAACACTGAAGCTTTCTTT,CASSPRRGRGNTEAFF
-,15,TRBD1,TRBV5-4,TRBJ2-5,TGTGCCAGCAGCTCACCGACAGGGCGGGTGGAGACCCAGTACTTC,CASSSPTGRVETQYF
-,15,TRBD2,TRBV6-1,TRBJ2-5,TGTGCCAGCAGTTCTAGCGGGGGGGCCCAAGAGACCCAGTACTTC,CASSSSGGAQETQYF
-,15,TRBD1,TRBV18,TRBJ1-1,TGTGCCAGCTCCCATTGGACAGGTCTGGGGACTGAAGCTTTCTTT,CASSHWTGLGTEAFF
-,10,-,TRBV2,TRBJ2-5,TGTGCCAACTCACAGCAGACCCAGTACTTC,CANSQQTQYF
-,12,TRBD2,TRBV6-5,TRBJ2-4,TGTGCCAGCAGGACGACTAGCAGCATTCAGTACTTC,CASRTTSSIQYF
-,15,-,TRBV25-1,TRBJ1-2,TGTGCCAGCAGTGACCAGGGGACACCCTTCTATGGCTACACCTTC,CASSDQGTPFYGYTF
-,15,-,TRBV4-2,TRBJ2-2,TGTGCCAGCAGCCCCGGGCGTCTCGAAGGTGGGGAGCTGTTTTTT,CASSPGRLEGGELFF
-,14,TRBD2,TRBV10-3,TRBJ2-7,TGTGCCATCAGGAACCCGGGACTAGCCTACGAGCAGTACTTC,CAIRNPGLAYEQYF
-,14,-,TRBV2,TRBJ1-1,TGTGCCAGCAGGGATACAGGGACTCTCACTGAAGCTTTCTTT,CASRDTGTLTEAFF
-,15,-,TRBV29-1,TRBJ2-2,TGCAGCGTGCGGAGGGGGACGGTGAACACCGGGGAGCTGTTTTTT,CSVRRGTVNTGELFF
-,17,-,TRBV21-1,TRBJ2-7,TGTGCCAGCAGCAACCAGGGACTAGCGGGAGGAGGCTACGAGCAGTACTTC,CASSNQGLAGGGYEQYF
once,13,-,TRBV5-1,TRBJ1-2,TGCGCCAGCTGGCCCGGGGGTAACTATGGCTACACCTTC,CASWPGGNYGYTF
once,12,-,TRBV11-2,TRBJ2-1,TGTGCCAGCAGCTTAGATTTCCATGAGCAGTTCTTC,CASSLDFHEQFF
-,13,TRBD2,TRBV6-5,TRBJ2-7,TGTGCCAGCAGAAGGACTAGCGCCCGCGAGCAGTACTTC,CASRRTSAREQYF
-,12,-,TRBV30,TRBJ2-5,TGTGCCTGGAGTGTGGACAGTCAGACCCAGTACTTC,CAWSVDSQTQYF
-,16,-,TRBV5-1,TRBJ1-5,TGCGCCAGCAGCTTGTTGGGGTTGGGGAGCAATCAGCCCCAGCATTTT,CASSLLGLGSNQPQHF